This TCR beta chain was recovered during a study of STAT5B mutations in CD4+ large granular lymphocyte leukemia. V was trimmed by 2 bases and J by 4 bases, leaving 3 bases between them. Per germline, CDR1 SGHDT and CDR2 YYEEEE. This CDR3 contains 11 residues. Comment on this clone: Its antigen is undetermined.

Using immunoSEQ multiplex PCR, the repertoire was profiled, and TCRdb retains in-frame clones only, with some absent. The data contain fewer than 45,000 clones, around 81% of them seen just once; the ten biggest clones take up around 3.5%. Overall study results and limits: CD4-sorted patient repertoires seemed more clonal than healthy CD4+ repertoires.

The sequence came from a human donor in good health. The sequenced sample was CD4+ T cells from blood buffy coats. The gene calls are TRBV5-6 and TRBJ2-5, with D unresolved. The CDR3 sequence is CASSFGETQYF. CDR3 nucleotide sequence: TGTGCCAGCAGCTTTGGAGAGACCCAGTACTTC.